Below are 28 T cell receptor beta chains sequenced from a single sample in a study of CD8 T cells in cerebrospinal fluid in Alzheimer's disease. TCRdb reprocessed the 10x single-cell sequencing reads and keeps a single row for each CDR3 protein, giving no DNA. The sample's table shows 1,000 or so distinct CDR3 sequences. The sample was cerebrospinal fluid. These receptors were collected from a human donor in good health.

This clonotype is classed as large by frequency. The V gene is TRBV9, the J gene TRBJ2-3; without DNA, the TCRdb call of TRBD1 cannot be checked. The CDR3 is 15 amino acids. Germline V gene data show CDR1 as SGDLS and CDR2 as YYNGEE. The CDR3 spells CASGSGATYTDTQYF.

This clonotype registers medium-sized by frequency. The chain joins TRBV7-9 to TRBJ1-3; checking the TCRdb D call of TRBD1 is not possible without DNA. This CDR3 is 14 amino acids long. The V gene's germline CDR1 is SEHNR and CDR2 FQNEAQ (reference sequence). CDR3 loop: CASSLGQGGDTIYF.

By frequency, this clonotype is large. The rearrangement uses TRBV7-2 and TRBJ1-6; TCRdb indicates TRBD1, and absent DNA this call remains unverified. From germline, CDR1 is SGHTA and CDR2 FQGNSA. The CDR3 is made up of 15 amino acids. This chain's CDR3 is CASSLIRGRFSPLHF.

This clonotype registers large by frequency. The chain combines TRBV2 with TRBJ2-1; TCRdb selects TRBD2, and the lack of DNA leaves this call unchecked. CDR3 length equals 16 residues. Germline CDR1 SNHLY, CDR2 FYNNEI. The CDR3 reads CASSERWREGRNEQFF. The full variable domain, its missing parts supplied by reference TRBV2 and TRBJ2-1, is EPEVTQTPSHQVTQMGQEVILRCVPISNHLYFYWYRQILGQKVEFLVSFYNNEISEKSEIFDDQFSVERPDGSNFTLKIRSTKLEDSAMYFCASSERWREGRNEQFFGPGTRLTVL.

The chain employs TRBV12-3 or TRBV12-4 and TRBJ1-1. The CDR3 consists of 13 residues. CDR3 in amino acids: CASSFRPDAEAFF.

Its frequency marks this clonotype as large (0.1 to 1%). The chain couples TRBV7-6 to TRBJ2-7. The CDR3 sequence is 13 residues long. Germline V gives CDR1 SGHVS, CDR2 FNYEAQ. CDR3 amino acids: CASSSVGAYEQYF.

This clonotype is called medium-sized (0.01 to 0.1%) based on its frequency. This chain links TRBV18 with TRBJ2-2; with no DNA, the TCRdb D assignment of TRBD1 cannot be verified. CDR1 and CDR2 (germline): KGHSH, LQKENI. CDR3 length: 18 residues. The CDR3 region is CASSPLYKGGYNTGELFF.

Judged by frequency, this clonotype is medium-sized (0.01 to 0.1%). The rearrangement joins TRBV7-9 to TRBJ2-2; without DNA, the TCRdb call of TRBD1 cannot be checked. CDR1 is SEHNR, CDR2 FQNEAQ, per germline (reference sequence). The CDR3 runs to 13 residues. This CDR3 is CASSRSGAGELFF.

This clonotype is identified as medium-sized (0.01 to 0.1%) from frequency. V and J are TRBV9 and TRBJ2-3; TCRdb designates TRBD2, a call that cannot be tested without DNA. The CDR3 is 15 residues long. Germline assignment: CDR1 SGDLS and CDR2 YYNGEE. The CDR3 loop reads CASSEAGDYADTQYF.

This clonotype ranks as medium-sized in terms of frequency. The rearrangement joins TRBV6-4 to TRBJ2-7; TCRdb calls TRBD1, which cannot be checked without DNA. The germline V gene encodes CDR1 MRHNA and CDR2 SNTAGT. The CDR3 contains 14 residues. CDR3 residues: CASRKGRGLNEQYF.

By frequency, this clonotype registers medium-sized. This rearrangement joins TRBV29-1 to TRBJ2-6; TCRdb's D call of TRBD2 is untestable without DNA. The CDR3 consists of 16 residues. Germline V gene lookup returns CDR1 SQVTM and CDR2 ANQGSEA. The CDR3: CSVEDPAASGANVLTF. Filled out from reference TRBV29-1 and TRBJ2-6, the complete variable domain reads SAVISQKPSRDICQRGTSLTIQCQVDSQVTMMFWYRQQPGQSLTLIATANQGSEATYESGFVIDKFPISRPNLTFSTLTVSNMSPEDSSIYLCSVEDPAASGANVLTFGAGSRLTVL.

In terms of frequency, this clonotype is medium-sized. The genes are TRBV11-2 and TRBJ2-2; without DNA, the TCRdb call of TRBD2 cannot be checked. This CDR3 contains 15 residues. Per germline, CDR1 SGHAT and CDR2 FQNNGV. CDR3 loop: CASSGDLGLIGELFF.

Measured by frequency, this clonotype is large. J is TRBJ2-2 and V is TRBV11-2; TCRdb picks TRBD1, but there is no DNA to check that call. The CDR3 covers 16 residues. Looked up from germline, CDR1 is SGHAT and CDR2 is FQNNGV. CDR3 loop: CASSRGTGANTGELFF.

Measured by frequency, this clonotype is large. This rearrangement joins TRBV3-1 to TRBJ1-1; the D call of TRBD1 rests on TCRdb alone, since no DNA is present to check it. Germline V gives CDR1 LGHDT, CDR2 YNNKEL (reference sequence). The CDR3 runs to 12 residues. This chain's CDR3 is CASSYRGTEAFF.

This clonotype registers large by frequency. The chain joins TRBV2 to TRBJ2-3; the D call of TRBD1 rests on TCRdb alone, since no DNA is present to check it. The CDR3 sequence is 14 residues long. Germline CDR1 reads SNHLY; CDR2 reads FYNNEI. CDR3 amino acids: CASGQGHSTDTQYF.

The V and J genes are TRBV5-1 and TRBJ2-3; TCRdb reports TRBD1, a call that lacks DNA to check it against. Germline V lookup: CDR1 SGHRS, CDR2 YFSETQ. This CDR3 is 12 amino acids long. CDR3 protein: CASGTGVDTQYF.

This rearrangement joins TRBV19 to TRBJ1-3. Per germline, CDR1 LNHDA and CDR2 SQIVND (reference sequence). The CDR3 covers 14 residues. CDR3 residues: CASNRGGSGNTIYF.

This clonotype shows up as large by frequency. The gene calls are TRBV7-3 and TRBJ2-6; TCRdb selects TRBD1, and the lack of DNA leaves this call unchecked. The CDR3 is 18 residues long. Germline CDR1 reads SGHTA; CDR2 reads FQGTGA. CDR3 loop: CASSLRTEAFSGANVLTF.

Measured by frequency, this clonotype is medium-sized. CDR3 amino acids: CASSLAHLGGYTF. The genes are TRBV7-8 and TRBJ1-2. The germline gives CDR1 SGHVS, CDR2 FQNEAQ. CDR3 length: 13 amino acids. Variable domain in full (rest from reference TRBV7-8 and TRBJ1-2): GAGVSQSPRYKVAKRGQDVALRCDPISGHVSLFWYQQALGQGPEFLTYFQNEAQLDKSGLPSDRFFAERPEGSVSTLKIQRTQQEDSAVYLCASSLAHLGGYTFGSGTRLTVV.

The chain couples TRBV6-5 to TRBJ2-1. This CDR3 has 13 residues. Germline V gene lookup returns CDR1 MNHEY and CDR2 SVGAGI. The CDR3 sequence: CASSYGANNEQFF.

This clonotype registers large by frequency. The chain combines TRBV20-1 with TRBJ2-7; TCRdb gives TRBD1 as the D gene, but with no DNA this cannot be confirmed. Germline-derived CDR1 and CDR2 are DFQATT and SNEGSKA (reference sequence). The CDR3 is 12 residues long. CDR3 region: CSAGAGGYEQYF.

This clonotype is deemed medium-sized (0.01 to 0.1%) by its frequency. The rearrangement joins TRBV20-1 to TRBJ2-7; TCRdb returns TRBD1, unconfirmable since there is no DNA. CDR1 and CDR2 from the germline V gene are DFQATT and SNEGSKA (reference sequence). The CDR3 loop spans 14 amino acids. This CDR3 reads CSPRKGAGAGEQYF.

This clonotype is classed as medium-sized by frequency. V is TRBV18 and J is TRBJ2-7; the TCRdb D gene call, TRBD1, has no DNA to confirm it. CDR1 KGHSH and CDR2 LQKENI come from the germline V gene. This CDR3 is 14 amino acids long. CDR3 sequence: CASSPGTASYEQYF.

According to its frequency, this clonotype is large. The rearrangement links TRBV7-6 to TRBJ2-7; TCRdb names TRBD1, which stays unverified in the absence of DNA. CDR3 length equals 13 residues. CDR1 is SGHVS, CDR2 FNYEAQ, per germline. The CDR3 is CASSSGPNYEQYF.

Measured by frequency, this clonotype is large. The rearrangement uses TRBV27 and TRBJ2-3. This CDR3 has 15 amino acids. Looked up from germline, CDR1 is MNHEY and CDR2 is SMNVEV (reference sequence). CDR3 amino acids: CASSFRRSGTDTQYF.

Measured by frequency, this clonotype is medium-sized. The V gene is TRBV5-1, the J gene TRBJ1-2. The CDR3 has 15 residues. The germline V gene has CDR1 SGHRS and CDR2 YFSETQ. This chain's CDR3 is CASSTSGTAGNGYTF.

According to its frequency, this clonotype is medium-sized. The chain carries TRBV6-1 and TRBJ1-2; TCRdb names TRBD1, which stays unverified in the absence of DNA. CDR1 and CDR2 (germline): MNHNS, SASEGT. The CDR3 spans 14 residues. The chain's CDR3 is CASSERQTAHGYTF.

This clonotype counts as large by frequency. J is TRBJ2-6 and V is TRBV24-1; there is no DNA to check the TCRdb D call of TRBD2. The CDR3 totals 17 residues. Germline lookup yields CDR1 KGHDR and CDR2 SFDVKD. The CDR3 is CATSDSGPGSGANVLTF.